This TCR beta chain was recorded in a study of cytomegalovirus exposure and HLA in healthy donors (dated by TCRdb to about 2017). General notes on the study: In an earlier analysis of fewer than 750 of the donors, 250 to 300 Gb of sequence data and approximately 120 million unique TCR beta sequences from roughly 200 million T cells were reported. An early release that covered several hundred HLA-typed donors contained about 290 gigabases of sequencing data and about 84 million unique TCR sequences. The genetic ancestry cluster associated with self-reported Caucasian donors included 70% to 85% of the approximately 400 genotyped donors. The study aimed to test whether cataloging public T cell receptors could reveal signatures of past pathogen exposure. The T cell repertoires of roughly 660 subjects were profiled by immunosequencing and related to cytomegalovirus serostatus. Besides the first cohort of hundreds of subjects, a separate validation cohort made up of 95 to 150 different subjects was used. To predict cytomegalovirus infection status, the study combined high-throughput TCR immunosequencing, statistical association of individual TCRs with disease status, and machine learning. A later analysis re-analyzed previously published TCR beta repertoires from hundreds of donors and added high-resolution HLA genotyping to study TCR occurrence patterns. The later analysis used no new phenotypic data to find candidate immune exposures, relying instead on TCR beta sequences and their occurrence across donors. An earlier analysis of approximately 630 of the donors applied high-throughput TCR beta sequencing to assess whether each TCR beta V gene segment acted as functional or pseudogenic. Donor age, sex, ethnicity and CMV serostatus were compiled alongside the repertoire data. A later genetic analysis took genome-wide SNP genotypes for about 55% of the roughly 700 donors and used that subset as a discovery cohort. Every repertoire in the discovery cohort had been generated on one and the same sequencing platform. HLA typing included class I and class II loci at four-digit resolution. Typing coverage differed by locus: A, B, C, DRB1 and DQB1 were typed in roughly 629-630 donors, DQA1 in 500 to 550, DPA1 in approximately 600, and DPB1 in 472. Because of strong linkage in the cohort, five DR-DQ haplotypes were treated as single units for association and clustering. Among 300 to 500 genotyped donors of the cohort, an average of about 240,000 unique TCR beta nucleotide sequences was sequenced per donor, of which about 19% were non-productive. Study-level results and caveats: Compared with the roughly 670-donor mean, donors in an Asian-associated ancestry cluster had fewer N-insertions in productive TCRs, according to a later genetic analysis. In a later analysis, several top co-occurrence clusters were reported to appear linked to parvovirus B19, influenza, CMV and Epstein-Barr virus. Linkage disequilibrium might explain the correlated functional status among segregating V segments, but an unknown experimental factor could not be ruled out. When HLA alleles, especially DR and DQ, strongly co-occurred, TCR associations were difficult to assign to individual alleles. HLA typing was unavailable for some donors at each locus, so association tests used only the typed subset. In both the original and validation cohorts, the classifier was reported to diagnose cytomegalovirus status with high specificity and sensitivity. In a later analysis, most CMV-associated TCR beta chains were found to appear HLA-restricted, with HLA associations seemingly driven largely by CMV exposure. Most TCR sequences were seen in very few donors, while some public TCRs were found in many individuals. In a later analysis, TCR association rates were found to vary across HLA loci, with the most associated TCRs seen for DRB1 alleles and the fewest for HLA-C alleles. Sequencing depth was assumed to be roughly uniform across donors in the presence/absence analyses, though that assumption may not hold. A group of highly shared sequence variants was considered likely to be a technical artifact of the sequencing pipeline. Broadly in line with IMGT annotations, most TCR beta V segments showed up in productive rearrangements about 87% or about 30% of the time in an earlier analysis of approximately 600 of the donors. A later analysis found that HLA-associated TCR beta chains were more clonally expanded and had lower generation probabilities than equally common non-associated chains. CMV serostatus was the only immune exposure information available for the cohort. The study gave a list of 150 to 200 TCR beta chains associated with cytomegalovirus. A further reported finding was that TCR beta sequences accurately predicted the HLA-A and HLA-B alleles for most subjects in the first cohort. This cohort had only TCR beta chains sequenced, and the lack of alpha or paired-chain data limited which features could be detected. An association between a missense DCLRE1C variant and V-gene and J-gene trimming of TCR beta chains was found in a later genetic analysis and replicated in an independent cohort. The authors suggested that the approach could potentially be generalized to other disease states and immunological phenotypes. Because the 87-base-pair reads could not distinguish some IMGT-functional V segments, including TRBV6-2 and TRBV6-3, those segments were excluded. A later analysis associated 16,951 TCR beta sequences with specific HLA alleles at a false discovery rate of 0.05. In vitro tests confirmed that a few of the cytomegalovirus-associated TCR beta chains recognize cytomegalovirus antigens. Because counts were too low, 15 to 20 rarely observed V segments, including chromosome 9 orphons, were excluded from the earlier analysis of 587 of the donors.

Taken from cysteine to phenylalanine, the CDR3 has 14 residues. Just CDR3 DNA is preserved here, 42 bases in frame from base 1. Germline trimming amounts to 0 bases on V and 3 bases on J, with 0 as the count of junction bases outside the gene matches. The germline V gene provides CDR1 SGHRS and CDR2 YFSETQ. A remark on this clone: The antigen this receptor binds is unknown. Other DNA sequences within the sample encode an identical CDR3.

The cohort was made up of about 610 healthy bone marrow donors. All cohort members were sampled while nominally healthy, although unrecorded immune exposures were likely present. The donor tested CMV seronegative, placing the donor among the 350 to 400 seronegative members of the cohort. Each donor provided a peripheral blood sample, and peripheral blood mononuclear cells were used for TCR beta sequencing. The Qiagen DNeasy Blood Extraction Kit was used to extract genomic DNA from the blood cell samples. The library was made by the immunoSEQ multiplex PCR assay. The multiplex PCR relied on a mix of 60 forward primers for TCR Vbeta segments and 13 reverse primers for TCR Jbeta segments. Amplification of the CDR3 region of rearranged TCR beta genes was performed with a multiplex PCR assay on genomic DNA. Amplified TCR beta libraries were sequenced as 87-base-pair reads on the Illumina HiSeq System. On the study's bioinformatics: In a later analysis, tens of millions of unique TCR beta chains were counted across the roughly 670 repertoires, and around 10 million of these chains were shared by at least two donors. Raw reads were error-corrected and collapsed into unique sequences with a nearest-neighbor algorithm that merged closely related sequences to remove PCR and sequencing errors. CDR3 sequences were aligned to IMGT reference sequences to assign V, D and J gene segments. For a sequence to be retained, a match of at least six nucleotides to both a V gene segment and a J gene segment was required. Rearrangements were classified as productive when the CDR3 lacked stop codons and remained in frame with V and J, and all other rearrangements were classified as non-productive. Following IMGT convention, CDR3 was defined as the stretch from the second conserved V-encoded cysteine to the conserved J-encoded phenylalanine. The earlier analysis of 500 to 600 of the donors excluded sequences that lacked an unambiguous match to a single V gene segment. In an earlier analysis of approximately 550 of the donors, V segments were called functional above 56.7% productive rearrangements and were called segregating when the between-donor standard deviation exceeded 5%. A statistical classification framework was developed to diagnose cytomegalovirus status using the catalog of TCR beta chain sequences. V and J gene assignment, in a later analysis, came from comparing TCR nucleotide sequences with IMGT/GENE-DB human TR gene sequences. A later analysis assigned CDR3 sequences and most-parsimonious VDJ recombination scenarios with the TCRdist pipeline. A later analysis defined each TCR beta chain by its CDR3 amino acid sequence plus V-gene family, and excluded reads lacking a unique V-gene family. To address suspected cross-contamination and a sequencing artifact, a later analysis removed under 600 highly shared, low-generation-probability nucleotide sequences. For each public chain, a later analysis derived a clonal expansion index from normalized ranks of inferred template counts within each repertoire. In a later analysis, generation probabilities were computed with a VDJ recombination model fitted to out-of-frame rearrangements, and the resulting probabilities were checked against IGoR. A later analysis scored TCR-TCR, TCR-HLA and TCR-CMV co-occurrence with hypergeometric tests, applying a repertoire-size bias correction to TCR pairs. False discovery rates were estimated in a later analysis by permuting HLA or CMV assignments 20 times. In a later analysis, co-occurring TCRs were grouped with DBSCAN, and TCRdist sequence similarity was added when clustering was performed within HLA-allele-positive subsets. For co-occurrence clustering, repertoires with fewer than 30,000 or more than 120,000 public chains were excluded, along with four or five repertoires with anomalous nucleotide sharing. TCRdb took over this immuneACCESS table, retaining in-frame rearrangements with V and J assigned. Such tables are incomplete; in checked studies, under half of the missing clones stem from an unresolved V gene, and the remainder is unexplained. That table supplies the V and J calls and clone size; D and trimming were determined from the DNA. The record for this sample contains tens of thousands of clones. Clones ranked in the top ten supply 1.1% of the sample.

The source is a woman aged 25 to 45 in good health and CMV-seronegative. Sample: PBMCs. The receptor chain draws on TRBV5-1 and TRBJ1-2, with TRBD1 matching 9 junction bases. CDR3 protein: CASSLGQGDYGYTF. The DNA sequence reads TGCGCCAGCAGCTTGGGACAGGGGGACTATGGCTACACCTTC.